Listed below are T cell receptor beta chains from one sample, sequenced in a study of Graves' ophthalmopathy and Graves' hyperthyroidism. TCRdb re-analysed the multiplex PCR reads in MiXCR, keeping a single row per CDR3 protein. The table lists a few hundred thousand distinct CDR3 sequences, 17% of them singletons. The sequencing input was peripheral blood. Receptors were obtained from an adult woman with stable Graves' hyperthyroidism. CDR3s include the opening cysteine and the closing phenylalanine or tryptophan. Fields, in order: CDR3 protein, CDR3 DNA, V gene, D gene, clone size, J gene. D genes are given only for firm matches. Where a row states a size, it is once, few, many or the class of an expanded clone; other rows omit it.

CDR3: CASSLRDGRTSEAFF
DNA: TGTGCCAGCAGTCTCCGGGACGGCAGAACTAGTGAAGCTTTCTTT
V: TRBV6-1
D: .
size: .
J: TRBJ1-1

CDR3: CASSLLGSGNSPLHF
DNA: TGTGCCAGCAGTTTGTTGGGGTCTGGGAATTCACCCCTCCACTTT
V: TRBV12-3/TRBV12-4
D: .
size: many
J: TRBJ1-6

CDR3: CASSPSNRGMNTEAFF
DNA: TGTGCCAGCAGCCCCTCTAACCGGGGGATGAACACTGAAGCTTTCTTT
V: TRBV12-3/TRBV12-4
D: .
size: many
J: TRBJ1-1

CDR3: CASGWANYGYTF
DNA: TGTGCTAGTGGTTGGGCTAACTATGGCTACACCTTC
V: TRBV12-5
D: .
size: .
J: TRBJ1-2

CDR3: CSAIDRAKNIQYF
DNA: TGCAGTGCGATAGACAGGGCTAAAAACATTCAGTACTTC
V: TRBV20-1
D: TRBD1
size: many
J: TRBJ2-4

CDR3: CAITKGGNAEAFF
DNA: TGTGCCATCACCAAGGGGGGGAACGCTGAAGCTTTCTTT
V: TRBV10-3
D: .
size: many
J: TRBJ1-1

CDR3: CATSRKTDTEAFF
DNA: TGTGCCACCAGCAGGAAGACAGACACTGAAGCTTTCTTT
V: TRBV15
D: .
size: many
J: TRBJ1-1

CDR3: CASSSSRNTIYF
DNA: TGTGCCAGCAGTTCATCTAGAAACACCATATATTTT
V: TRBV12-3/TRBV12-4
D: .
size: few
J: TRBJ1-3

CDR3: CSASNWGSGQFSSGNTIYF
DNA: TGCAGTGCTAGTAATTGGGGCTCTGGACAGTTCAGCTCTGGAAACACCATATATTTT
V: TRBV20-1
D: .
size: many
J: TRBJ1-3

CDR3: CASSMRVGYGYTF
DNA: TGTGCCAGTAGTATGCGGGTCGGCTATGGCTACACCTTC
V: TRBV19
D: .
size: many
J: TRBJ1-2

CDR3: CASSLNGQGTETQYF
DNA: TGTGCCAGCAGTTTAAATGGACAGGGAACAGAGACCCAGTACTTC
V: TRBV27
D: TRBD1
size: few
J: TRBJ2-5

CDR3: CASRDAGQDNSPLHF
DNA: TGTGCCAGCAGGGACGCGGGACAAGATAATTCACCCCTCCACTTT
V: TRBV12-3/TRBV12-4
D: .
size: many
J: TRBJ1-6

CDR3: CASSLLALGGSQYF
DNA: TGTGCCAGCAGCTTACTAGCGTTAGGAGGGTCCCAGTACTTC
V: TRBV7-9
D: .
size: .
J: TRBJ2-5

CDR3: CASSAYRDRGLSAKNIKYF
DNA: TGTGCCAGCAGTGCTTACCGGGACAGGGGGCTGTCAGCCAAAAACATTAAGTACTTC
V: TRBV6-1
D: TRBD1
size: many
J: TRBJ2-4

CDR3: CASSLAPETQYF
DNA: TGTGCCAGCAGTTTAGCGCCCGAGACCCAGTACTTC
V: TRBV12-3/TRBV12-4
D: .
size: many
J: TRBJ2-5